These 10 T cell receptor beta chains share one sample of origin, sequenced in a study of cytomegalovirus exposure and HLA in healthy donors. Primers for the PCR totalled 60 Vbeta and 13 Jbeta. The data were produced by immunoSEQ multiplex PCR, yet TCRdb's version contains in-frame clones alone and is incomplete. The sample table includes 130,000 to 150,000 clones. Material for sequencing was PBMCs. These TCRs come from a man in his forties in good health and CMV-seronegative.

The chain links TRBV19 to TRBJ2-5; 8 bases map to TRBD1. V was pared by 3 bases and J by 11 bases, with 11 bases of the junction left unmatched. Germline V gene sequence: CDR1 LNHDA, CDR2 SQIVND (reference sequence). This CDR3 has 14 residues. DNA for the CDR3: TGTGCCAGTAGTATCGGACAGGGAGTAGGGGAGCAGTACTTC. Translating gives CASSIGQGVGEQYF.

The CDR3 is CASSLEGQGAYEQYF. The CDR3 region has the DNA TGTGCCAGCAGCTTAGAGGGACAGGGAGCCTACGAGCAGTACTTC. This chain uses TRBV7-2 with TRBJ2-7; 9 bases line up with TRBD1. CDR1 is SGHTA, CDR2 FQGNSA, per germline. The length of the CDR3 is 15 residues. V lost 1 base, J lost 2 bases, and 3 bases stayed unmatched.

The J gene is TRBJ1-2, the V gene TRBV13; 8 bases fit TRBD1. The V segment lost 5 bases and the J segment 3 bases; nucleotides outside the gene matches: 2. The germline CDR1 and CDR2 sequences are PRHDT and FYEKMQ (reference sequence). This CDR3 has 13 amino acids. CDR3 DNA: TGTGCCAGCAGCCTACAGGGGGACTATGGCTACACCTTC. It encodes CASSLQGDYGYTF.

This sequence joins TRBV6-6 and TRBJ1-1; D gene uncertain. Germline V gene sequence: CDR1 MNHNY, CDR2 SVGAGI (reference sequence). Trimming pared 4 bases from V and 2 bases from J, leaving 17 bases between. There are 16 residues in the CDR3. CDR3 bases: TGTGCCAGCAGTTTCCCCAGGAAGAGCTCAAACACTGAAGCTTTCTTT. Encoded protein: CASSFPRKSSNTEAFF.

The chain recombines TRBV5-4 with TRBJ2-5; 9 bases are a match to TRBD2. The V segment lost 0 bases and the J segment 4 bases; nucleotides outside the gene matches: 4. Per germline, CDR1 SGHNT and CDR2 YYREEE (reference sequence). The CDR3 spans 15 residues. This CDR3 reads CASSLVTSGGETQYF. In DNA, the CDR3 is TGTGCCAGCAGCTTGGTGACTAGCGGTGGAGAGACCCAGTACTTC. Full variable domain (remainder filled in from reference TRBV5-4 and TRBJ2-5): ETGVTQSPTHLIKTRGQQVTLRCSSQSGHNTVSWYQQALGQGPQFIFQYYREEENGRGNFPPRFSGLQFPNYSSELNVNALELDDSALYLCASSLVTSGGETQYFGPGTRLLVL.

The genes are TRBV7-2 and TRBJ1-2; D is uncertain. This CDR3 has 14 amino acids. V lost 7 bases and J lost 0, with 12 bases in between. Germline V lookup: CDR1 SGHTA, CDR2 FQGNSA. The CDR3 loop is CASTPSSANYGYTF. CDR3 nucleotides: TGTGCCAGCACCCCATCGTCAGCTAACTATGGCTACACCTTC.

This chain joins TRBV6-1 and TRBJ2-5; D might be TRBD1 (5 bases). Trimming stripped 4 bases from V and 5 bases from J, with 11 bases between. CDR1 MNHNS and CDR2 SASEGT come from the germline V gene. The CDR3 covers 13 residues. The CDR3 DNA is TGTGCCAGCAGTGTCCAGGGTTGGGAGACCCAGTACTTC. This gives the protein CASSVQGWETQYF.

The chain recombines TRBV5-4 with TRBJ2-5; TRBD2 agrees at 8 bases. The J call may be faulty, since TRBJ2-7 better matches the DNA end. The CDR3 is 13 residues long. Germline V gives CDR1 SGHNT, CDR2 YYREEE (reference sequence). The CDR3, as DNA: TGTGCCAGCAGCCGGGGGGGTGGCTACGAGCAGTACTTC. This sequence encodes CASSRGGGYEQYF.

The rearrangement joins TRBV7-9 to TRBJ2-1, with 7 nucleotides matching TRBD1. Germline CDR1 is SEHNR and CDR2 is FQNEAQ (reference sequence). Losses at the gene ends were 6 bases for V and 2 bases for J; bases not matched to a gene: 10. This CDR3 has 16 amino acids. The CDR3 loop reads CASSLGGRGTYNEQFF. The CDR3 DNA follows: TGTGCCAGCAGTCTAGGAGGCAGGGGGACCTACAATGAGCAGTTCTTC.

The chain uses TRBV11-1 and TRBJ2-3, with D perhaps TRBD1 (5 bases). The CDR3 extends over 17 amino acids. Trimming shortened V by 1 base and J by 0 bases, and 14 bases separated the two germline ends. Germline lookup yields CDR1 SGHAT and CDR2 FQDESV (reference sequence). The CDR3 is CASSLVSGYRSTDTQYF. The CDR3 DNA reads TGTGCCAGCAGCTTAGTTTCAGGGTATCGGAGCACAGATACGCAGTATTTT.